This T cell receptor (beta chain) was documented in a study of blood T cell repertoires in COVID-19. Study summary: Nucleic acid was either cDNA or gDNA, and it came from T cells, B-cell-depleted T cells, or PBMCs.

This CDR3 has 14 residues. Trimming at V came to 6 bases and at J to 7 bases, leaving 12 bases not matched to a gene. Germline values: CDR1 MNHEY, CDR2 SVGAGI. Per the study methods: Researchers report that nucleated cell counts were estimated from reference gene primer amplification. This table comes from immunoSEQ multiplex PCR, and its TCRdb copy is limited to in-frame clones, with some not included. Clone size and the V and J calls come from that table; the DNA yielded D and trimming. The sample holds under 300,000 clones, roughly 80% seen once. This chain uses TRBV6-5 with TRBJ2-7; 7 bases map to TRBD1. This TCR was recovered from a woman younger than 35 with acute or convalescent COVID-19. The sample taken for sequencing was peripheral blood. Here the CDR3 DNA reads TGTGCCAGCAGAAGGGGGCCCGGTGAGAGGGAGCAGTACTTC. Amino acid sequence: CASRRGPGEREQYF.